This TCR beta chain appears in the sequencing data of a study of CD8 T cells in ankylosing spondylitis. TCRdb reprocessed the 5' RACE reads with MiXCR, giving one entry per CDR3 protein. This sample has around 130,000 distinct CDR3 sequences, with approximately 17% found just once. Germline trimming cut 6 bases from V and 4 bases from J; bases unmatched to any gene: 11. The V gene's germline CDR1 is MNHNS and CDR2 SASEGT. This CDR3 is 16 amino acids long. Study findings and constraints: Reports say disease-linked clones showed up significantly more in matched ankylosing spondylitis synovial fluid. There were earlier reports of some motif variants in reactive arthritis synovial fluid and blood. Fewer than 10 highly homologous variants made up a TCR beta motif that seemed to typify ankylosing spondylitis blood.

This clonotype appeared once. The target antigen is unknown. The sample consisted of blood, either unsorted or a sorted T cell fraction (not recorded which). The sequence came from a male donor with ankylosing spondylitis. V and J are TRBV6-1 and TRBJ2-7; TRBD1 matches at 11 bases. CDR3 nucleotide sequence: TGTGCCAGCAGCCCCGCTCCGGACAGGGGGCTGTACGAGCAGTACTTC. Amino acid sequence: CASSPAPDRGLYEQYF.